This TCR beta chain was retrieved from a study of shared clonotypes between healthy human individuals. Looking at the study overall: Three plates each covered CD4 naive and memory; CD8 naive two, CD8 memory one. Overall study findings and caveats: Richness estimates generally favored naive over memory subsets. Among non-shared clonotypes, generation probabilities were lower than among those shared by all four donors.

CDR3 length equals 15 residues. The germline CDR1 and CDR2 sequences are SGHRS and YFSETQ. The V end was cut by 4 bases, the J end by 11 bases, with 25 bases between. A remark on this clone: The antigen is unknown.

TCRdb's table, derived via immunoSEQ multiplex PCR, lists solely in-frame clones and lacks some. The sample contains about 640,000 clones, about two thirds of which appear only once. The J gene is TRBJ2-7, the V gene TRBV5-1; maybe TRBD1 (6 bases). The sequencing sample was made of memory CD4+ T cells sorted from blood. Subset indicated: CD45RA-negative fraction. This sequence was found in a woman younger than 45 in good health. The CDR3 DNA is TGCGCCAGCAGCCCAAGTTTTGGGACAAGGGGAATGGAGTACTTC. Its protein product is CASSPSFGTRGMEYF. The full variable domain, completed using reference TRBV5-1 and TRBJ2-7, is KAGVTQTPRYLIKTRGQQVTLSCSPISGHRSVSWYQQTPGQGLQFLFEYFSETQRNKGNFPGRFSGRQFSNSRSEMNVSTLELGDSALYLCASSPSFGTRGMEYFGPGTRLTVT.